These T cell receptor beta chains were read from a single sample in a study of blood T cell repertoires in COVID-19. Only in-frame clones appear in the TCRdb table, and some are missing; sequencing was by immunoSEQ multiplex PCR. The sample yields under 250,000 clones, 65% to 85% seen once. The sample comprised peripheral blood. These receptors were obtained from a man aged 40-49 years with active or convalescent COVID-19. CDR3s include the opening cysteine and the closing phenylalanine or tryptophan. A D gene is named only where the DNA matches it firmly. Rows may omit the clone size; those that give it use once, few, many or a size class.

V	D	J	size	DNA	CDR3
TRBV27	-	TRBJ2-3	-	TGTGCCAGCAGTCCTCAGGGAAGGCTTGCAGATACGCAGTATTTT	CASSPQGRLADTQYF
TRBV5-1	TRBD1	TRBJ2-5	-	TGCGCCAGCAGCTTGGGCGGGACAGGGAGTGAGACCCAGTACTTC	CASSLGGTGSETQYF
TRBV28	-	TRBJ2-3	-	TGTGCCAGCAGTGACGGGACTCCTAGCACAGATACGCAGTATTTT	CASSDGTPSTDTQYF
TRBV10-3	-	TRBJ2-2	-	TGTGCCATCAGTGAGGACGGAGGGACGGGGACCGGGGAGCTGTTTTTT	CAISEDGGTGTGELFF
TRBV30	-	TRBJ1-1	-	TGTGCCTGGGAACGGGGGGGGAACACTGAAGCTTTCTTT	CAWERGGNTEAFF
TRBV30	-	TRBJ2-3	few	TGTGCCTGGGCCAGGGGGGCTAAGACAGATACGCAGTATTTT	CAWARGAKTDTQYF
TRBV10-3	-	TRBJ1-2	-	TGTGCCATCAGGGGACAAGGGACATATGGCTACACCTTC	CAIRGQGTYGYTF
TRBV5-5	TRBD1	TRBJ1-2	-	TGTGCCAGCAGCCCTGGACAGGGGAGTAACTATGGCTACACCTTC	CASSPGQGSNYGYTF
TRBV7-6	TRBD1	TRBJ2-2	-	TGTGCCAGCGCAAAAAGACAGGGGGCCGGAACCGGGGAGCTGTTTTTT	CASAKRQGAGTGELFF
TRBV19	-	TRBJ1-2	-	TGTGCCAGTAGTATCCAGGGGACAAAATATGGCTACACCTTC	CASSIQGTKYGYTF
TRBV10-3	-	TRBJ1-1	-	TGTGCCATCAGTGAGAGGTGGGAAACAGGAGCTTTCTTT	CAISERWETGAFF
TRBV7-9	TRBD2	TRBJ2-1	-	TGTGCCAGCCGGGACGGCGGGGGGCTCGTTCACAATGAGCAGTTCTTC	CASRDGGGLVHNEQFF
TRBV29-1	TRBD2	TRBJ2-1	-	TGCAGCATATCACTGACTAGCGGGAGGGTATTGGGGGAGCAGTTCTTC	CSISLTSGRVLGEQFF
TRBV6-5	-	TRBJ2-7	-	TGTGCCAGCAGTAGAACTAGCTTGGACGAGCAGTACTTC	CASSRTSLDEQYF
TRBV5-4	TRBD1	TRBJ2-3	-	TGTGCCAGCAGCTTAGACAGGGGCGATACGCAGTATTTT	CASSLDRGDTQYF
TRBV25-1	TRBD1	TRBJ1-1	-	TGTGCCAGCAGTCCCCTGGACAGGTTCGCTGAAGCTTTCTTT	CASSPLDRFAEAFF
TRBV15	-	TRBJ1-5	-	TGTGCCACCAGCGTCTCGAACAGGGCAGGCAATCAGCCCCAGCATTTT	CATSVSNRAGNQPQHF
TRBV5-1	-	TRBJ2-3	-	TGCGCCAGCAGCTTGGGTGGAGTCCCAGATACGCAGTATTTT	CASSLGGVPDTQYF
TRBV2	TRBD2	TRBJ2-7	-	TGTGCCAACCGGCGACTAGCGGGAGACTACGAGCAGTACTTC	CANRRLAGDYEQYF
TRBV5-6	TRBD1	TRBJ1-5	few	TGTGCCAGCAGCATATCGACAGGGGGAGGCAATCAGCCCCAGCATTTT	CASSISTGGGNQPQHF
TRBV6-5	-	TRBJ1-4	-	TGTGCCTGCCGGTCGATTACAACTAATGAAAAACTGTTTTTT	CACRSITTNEKLFF
TRBV3-1/TRBV3-2	TRBD2	TRBJ2-7	-	TGTGCCAGCAGCCAAGGGACTAGCGGGTCCTACGAGCAGTACTTC	CASSQGTSGSYEQYF